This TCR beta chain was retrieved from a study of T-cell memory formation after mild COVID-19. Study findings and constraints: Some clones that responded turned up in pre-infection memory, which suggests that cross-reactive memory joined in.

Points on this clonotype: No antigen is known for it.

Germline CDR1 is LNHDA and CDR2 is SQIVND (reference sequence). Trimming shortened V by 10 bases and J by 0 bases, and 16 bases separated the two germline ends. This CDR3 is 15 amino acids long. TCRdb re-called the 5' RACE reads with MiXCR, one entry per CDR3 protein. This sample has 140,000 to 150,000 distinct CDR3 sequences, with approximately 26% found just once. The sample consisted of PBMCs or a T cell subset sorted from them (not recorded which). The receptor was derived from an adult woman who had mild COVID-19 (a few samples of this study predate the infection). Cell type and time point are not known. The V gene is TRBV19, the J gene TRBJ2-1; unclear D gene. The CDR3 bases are TGTGCCATTGGGGAATCGCAAAGCTCCTACAATGAGCAGTTCTTC. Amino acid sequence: CAIGESQSSYNEQFF.